A selection of T cell receptor beta chains follows, all from one sample in a study of T cells in Graves' hyperthyroidism and ophthalmopathy. One entry per CDR3 protein, called by TCRdb with MiXCR from the multiplex PCR reads. The sample has a few hundred thousand distinct CDR3 sequences; roughly 13% are singletons. Input material: blood. Receptor source: a woman aged 35 to 49 with Graves' ophthalmopathy. The conserved cysteine and the conserved F or W are not part of the CDR3 here. Clone size is not always given. Where it is, it says once, few, many or a class for expanded clones.

many	TRBV5-5	ASSSEDRESSHEQY
few	TRBV7-9	ASSFKRGSGNTIY
few	TRBV19	ASSPELGGSNQPQH
-	TRBV14	ASSQEGQGSFSPLH
-	TRBV24-1	ATSSAIAGYRNEQF
many	TRBV12-3/TRBV12-4	ASSLLIRGAEAF
few	TRBV19	ASSPRTVTYEQY
-	TRBV20-1	SGRASGDYEQY
-	TRBV20-1	SAREGIQPQH
few	TRBV27	ASSYPGTTEAF
many	TRBV7-8	ASSLLRWAYYNEQF
many	TRBV14	ASSQEQWGYEQY
many	TRBV6-1	ASSLRQWLDTQY
few	TRBV27	ASSSQESSYNEQF
-	TRBV5-8	ASIKAEANVLT
many	TRBV27	ASSLTGTGVYGYT
many	TRBV27	ASSLWAGQETQY
-	TRBV9	ASSTRDRDRGPHEQY
many	TRBV7-9	ASSQVFSYNEQF
many	TRBV20-1	SASPKLDTQY
many	TRBV10-3	AISGTSGGRGETQY
many	TRBV12-3/TRBV12-4	ASSGTSRPYLRNIQY
few	TRBV20-1	SAQPPQTRLGNEQF
-	TRBV20-1	SARGLAGEAHTDTQY
many	TRBV6-1	ASGQNTGELF
-	TRBV20-1	SAAVTSDYGYT
-	TRBV9	ASSVEASGEVTGELF
few	TRBV20-1	SARGGTSSYEQY
few	TRBV3-1	ASSQQGGASYEQY
few	TRBV29-1	SARAPVAYNEQF
few	TRBV9	ASSSLGRDPHNEQF
-	TRBV27	ASSLSIGRGLDTQY
-	TRBV5-1	ASSSGLLGRETQY
-	TRBV20-1	SAENGPGTGGQPQH
many	TRBV3-1	ASSQDNSGNTIY
-	TRBV19	ASSIVNGYEQY
many	TRBV7-2	ASQLRGDRGLAF
-	TRBV27	ASRPGASGNQPQH
-	TRBV14	ASSQDNPWQGPKPQH
-	TRBV15	ATSRDWGSGNTIY
many	TRBV2	ASSRRSGLPSGNTIY
many	TRBV20-1	SASPPGRGGETQY
many	TRBV12-3/TRBV12-4	ASSLDSTNTEAF
-	TRBV12-3/TRBV12-4	ASSFESGTIYEQY
many	TRBV10-2	ASSEDLAGELF
-	TRBV19	ASGKTSGNTGELF
many	TRBV12-3/TRBV12-4	ASSLIGPAYEQY
-	TRBV20-1	SARSGSNYGYT
-	TRBV29-1	SVEDRGGRF
few	TRBV10-1	ASSTGIGQPQH
few	TRBV30	AWNPLLDYGYT
few	TRBV24-1	ATSDGGSYNEQF
many	TRBV11-3	ASSGLRGYT